The present entry profiles one T cell receptor (beta chain) with its context. Its antigen is currently unknown. This sample was included in a study of T cell responses to AZD1222 COVID-19 vaccine. Study-level information: Both about-4-week and about-12-week second-dose recipients were combined. Points from the study as a whole: Close to half of spike-specific TCRs reportedly recognize unmutated variant regions. Donors skewed white British and female; clonal diversity was possibly underestimated. No repertoire was sampled before or during the peak T cell response, only after it.

Germline CDR1 is MNHEY and CDR2 is SMNVEV (reference sequence). V was clipped by 4 bases and J by 2 bases, with 6 bases between them. This CDR3 region has 12 residues. Measured with immunoSEQ multiplex PCR; TCRdb has only the in-frame clones, and not every one. The sample carries 150,000 to 200,000 clones, roughly 92% recorded once. The sample here was peripheral blood, taken on day 0 of AZD1222 vaccination. This clonotype originated in an adult in good health. The chain recombines TRBV27 with TRBJ2-7; no clear D gene. Here the CDR3 DNA reads TGTGCCAGCAGTTCATCAACCTACGAGCAGTACTTC. This gives the protein CASSSSTYEQYF.